This passage covers 16 T cell receptor beta chains from one sample sequenced in a study of shared clonotypes between healthy human individuals. Terminally differentiated effector memory CD45RA+ cells were left out of the naive CD8 fraction, which was CD45RO-negative and positively selected for CCR7. The method was immunoSEQ multiplex PCR; TCRdb's version includes in-frame clones alone and lacks a portion of them. The sample lists around 2.1 million clones, 85% to 95% occurring once. Sequencing was carried out using naive CD8+ T cells from PBMCs. The receptors were sampled from a man between 18 and 29 years old in good health. Some clones in this sample may be carry-over from other donors' samples.

V gene TRBV7-9 combines with J gene TRBJ1-5; 10 positions match TRBD1. Trimming at V came to 4 bases and at J to 7 bases, leaving 4 bases not matched to a gene. This CDR3 is built from 14 residues. The germline gives CDR1 SEHNR, CDR2 FQNEAQ (reference sequence). The CDR3 sequence: CASSSGQGSQPQHF. The CDR3 DNA sequence: TGTGCCAGCAGCTCGGGACAGGGGAGCCAGCCCCAGCATTTT.

This rearrangement joins TRBV11-2 to TRBJ2-5; 9 bases match TRBD1. This CDR3 is built from 16 residues. V shed 1 base, J shed 5 bases, and the junction held 8 bases outside the gene matches. CDR1 and CDR2 (germline): SGHAT, FQNNGV. In DNA form, the CDR3 reads TGTGCCAGCAGCTTAGGATCGGACAGGGGTTGGGAGACCCAGTACTTC. Translated, it gives CASSLGSDRGWETQYF. The full variable domain, in which reference TRBV11-2 and TRBJ2-5 provide the parts outside the CDR3, is EAGVAQSPRYKIIEKRQSVAFWCNPISGHATLYWYQQILGQGPKLLIQFQNNGVVDDSQLPKDRFSAERLKGVDSTLKIQPAKLEDSAVYLCASSLGSDRGWETQYFGPGTRLLVL.

The chain is built from TRBV9 and TRBJ2-5; D ambiguous. The CDR3 is 13 residues long. Looked up from germline, CDR1 is SGDLS and CDR2 is YYNGEE. Trimming left V 3 bases short and J 6 bases short, with 12 bases between. CDR3 region: CASSANSGQTQYF. CDR3 coding DNA: TGTGCCAGCAGCGCCAATTCAGGCCAGACCCAGTACTTC.

This sequence joins TRBV9 and TRBJ2-1; 11 bases align to TRBD2. With 0 bases clipped from V and 5 bases from J, the junction kept 1 base outside the gene matches. Germline CDR1 reads SGDLS; CDR2 reads YYNGEE. CDR3 length: 15 residues. The CDR3 loop is CASSVETSGNNEQFF. The CDR3 DNA reads TGTGCCAGCAGCGTAGAGACTAGCGGGAACAATGAGCAGTTCTTC.

The chain is built from TRBV27 and TRBJ2-1; 9 nucleotides line up with TRBD1. CDR1 is MNHEY, CDR2 SMNVEV, per germline (reference sequence). The CDR3 has 15 amino acids. The trim removed 6 bases at V and 2 bases at J, leaving 5 bases unmatched. The CDR3 protein is CASSAWDRAYNEQFF. For the CDR3, the DNA is TGTGCCAGCAGCGCCTGGGACAGGGCCTACAATGAGCAGTTCTTC.

The chain joins TRBV19 to TRBJ1-2; a weak D match, TRBD1 (6 bases). The CDR3 spans 17 residues. Germline assignment: CDR1 LNHDA and CDR2 SQIVND (reference sequence). V lost 5 bases, J lost 4 bases, and 23 bases lay in between. CDR3 coding DNA: TGTGCCAGTAGTCCCGCCCGTGGGGGGGCGCGTATCTATGGCTACACCTTC. Translation gives CASSPARGGARIYGYTF. Drawing the rest from reference TRBV19 and TRBJ1-2, the complete variable domain is DGGITQSPKYLFRKEGQNVTLSCEQNLNHDAMYWYRQDPGQGLRLIYYSQIVNDFQKGDIAEGYSVSREKKESFPLTVTSAQKNPTAFYLCASSPARGGARIYGYTFGSGTRLTVV.

The genes are TRBV27 and TRBJ2-2; no clear D. Trimming removed 0 bases from V and 4 bases from J, with 9 bases in between. This CDR3 region has 15 residues. The germline CDR1 and CDR2 sequences are MNHEY and SMNVEV (reference sequence). The CDR3 region has the DNA TGTGCCAGCAGTTTATCGATGGGGTTCACCGGGGAGCTGTTTTTT. Translated, it gives CASSLSMGFTGELFF.

The V and J genes are TRBV29-1 and TRBJ2-2; D not resolved. The CDR3 runs to 12 residues. Deletions cut 7 bases from V and 6 bases from J, with 12 bases between. Germline lookup yields CDR1 SQVTM and CDR2 ANQGSEA. The CDR3 loop reads CSAFVYPGELFF. The CDR3 nucleotides read TGCAGCGCCTTCGTTTACCCCGGGGAGCTGTTTTTT.

The rearrangement uses TRBV7-2 and TRBJ2-7; unclear D gene. V shed 5 bases and J shed 6 bases, with 11 bases lying between them. The CDR3 runs 12 residues. Germline loops: CDR1 SGHTA, CDR2 FQGNSA. The CDR3 reads CASSLRITEQYF. Written as DNA, the CDR3 is TGTGCCAGCAGCCTTAGAATTACCGAGCAGTACTTC.

The rearrangement links TRBV2 to TRBJ2-3; D is possibly TRBD1 or TRBD2 (5 bases each). The germline V and J ends were trimmed by 1 base and 6 bases, with 20 bases remaining between them. Germline V gene data show CDR1 as SNHLY and CDR2 as FYNNEI. The length of the CDR3 is 17 residues. DNA for the CDR3: TGTGCCAGCAGTGAAGGGGGACCCATTATGGGCGTGGATACGCAGTATTTT. Translation: CASSEGGPIMGVDTQYF.

The chain employs TRBV7-2 and TRBJ2-7; D not resolved. V lost 2 bases and J 0 bases, leaving 14 bases between the germline ends. The CDR3 contains 16 residues. Germline lookup yields CDR1 SGHTA and CDR2 FQGNSA. CDR3: CASSLPTASLSYEQYF. The CDR3 DNA sequence: TGTGCCAGCAGCTTACCAACGGCTAGTCTCTCCTACGAGCAGTACTTC.

This chain joins TRBV4-3 and TRBJ2-1, with TRBD2 matching 9 bases. Per germline, CDR1 LGHNA and CDR2 YSLEER. V was pared by 0 bases and J by 7 bases, with 7 bases of the junction left unmatched. This CDR3 comprises 16 residues. CDR3 bases: TGCGCCAGCAGCCAAGATTGGCGGGAGGGCCCGAATGAGCAGTTCTTC. Encoded protein: CASSQDWREGPNEQFF.

The rearrangement uses TRBV6-1 and TRBJ1-5; D gene unclear. Trimming took off 2 bases at V and 4 bases at J, with 9 bases between the two ends. The CDR3 consists of 14 residues. CDR1 and CDR2 from the germline V gene are MNHNS and SASEGT. The CDR3 sequence is CASSEWSGNQPQHF. As DNA, the CDR3 is TGTGCCAGCAGTGAATGGTCGGGGAATCAGCCCCAGCATTTT.

The chain uses TRBV19 and TRBJ1-2; no clear D gene. CDR3 length equals 15 residues. Deletions cut 1 base from V and 6 bases from J, with 15 bases between. CDR1 is LNHDA and CDR2 is SQIVND in the germline V gene (reference sequence). Written as DNA, the CDR3 is TGTGCCAGTAGTATAGGGGGAGACCTCTGGGATGGCTACACCTTC. Its translation is CASSIGGDLWDGYTF.

The rearrangement links TRBV5-4 to TRBJ1-1, with TRBD1 matching over 8 bases. Germline CDR1 SGHNT, CDR2 YYREEE (reference sequence). The CDR3 consists of 17 residues. The V gene end was trimmed by 0 bases and the J gene end by 4 bases; junction bases not matched to a gene: 11. This CDR3 reads CASSLERQGSWGTEAFF. The CDR3 region has the DNA TGTGCCAGCAGCTTGGAACGACAGGGGAGTTGGGGCACTGAAGCTTTCTTT.

The V and J genes are TRBV7-2 and TRBJ1-2; 10 positions match TRBD1. The V gene's germline CDR1 is SGHTA and CDR2 FQGNSA. The CDR3 contains 16 residues. Trimming at V came to 4 bases and at J to 1 base, leaving 6 bases not matched to a gene. Here the CDR3 DNA reads TGTGCCAGCAGCTCCCGAGACAGGGGGCTTAACTATGGCTACACCTTC. This translates into CASSSRDRGLNYGYTF. Full variable domain (rest looked up from reference TRBV7-2 and TRBJ1-2): GAGVSQSPSNKVTEKGKDVELRCDPISGHTALYWYRQSLGQGLEFLIYFQGNSAPDKSGLPSDRFSAERTGGSVSTLTIQRTQQEDSAVYLCASSSRDRGLNYGYTFGSGTRLTVV.